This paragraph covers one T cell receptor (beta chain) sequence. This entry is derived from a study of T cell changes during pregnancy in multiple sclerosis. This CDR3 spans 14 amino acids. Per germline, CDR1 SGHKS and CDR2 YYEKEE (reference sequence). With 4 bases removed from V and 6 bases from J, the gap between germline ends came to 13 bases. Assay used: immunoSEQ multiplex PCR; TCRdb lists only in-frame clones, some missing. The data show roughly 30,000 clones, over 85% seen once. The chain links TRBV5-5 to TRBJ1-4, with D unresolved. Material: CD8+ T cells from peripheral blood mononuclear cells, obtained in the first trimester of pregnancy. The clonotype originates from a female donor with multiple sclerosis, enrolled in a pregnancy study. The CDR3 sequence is CASSPGEWDEKLFF. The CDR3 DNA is TGTGCCAGCAGCCCCGGAGAGTGGGATGAAAAACTGTTTTTT.